One T cell receptor (beta chain) is described in this entry. The target antigen is unknown. Produced via immunoSEQ multiplex PCR; TCRdb's table is partial and in-frame only. Of about 74,000 clones in the sample, around nine tenths were seen once. The data were taken from a study of OX40 agonist ivuxolimab in advanced cancers. Findings and caveats of the study: Part of the nonresponder group also had normalized T-cell clonal expansion that was low.

The CDR3 contains 16 residues. CDR1 MGHRA and CDR2 YSYEKL come from the germline V gene. J lost 4 bases, V lost 1 base, and 5 bases had no gene match. The receptor was isolated from an adult with an advanced solid tumor such as melanoma, head and neck, liver or kidney cancer. The specimen comprised CD4+ or CD8+ T cells sorted from blood, sampled in a trial of the OX40 agonist ivuxolimab. The chain joins TRBV4-1 to TRBJ2-1; TRBD2 matches at 9 bases. The CDR3 DNA sequence: TGCGCCAGCAGCCAAGGCCTAGCGGGAATATACAATGAGCAGTTCTTC. It codes for CASSQGLAGIYNEQFF.